A selection of T cell receptor beta chains follows, all from one sample in a study of OX40 agonist ivuxolimab in advanced cancers. Repertoires were generated with immunoSEQ multiplex PCR, while TCRdb's copy carries only in-frame clones and drops some. The data hold more than 40,000 clones, with 84% observed a single time. Material: CD4+ or CD8+ T cells sorted from blood, obtained in a trial of the OX40 agonist ivuxolimab. These receptors were obtained from an adult with an advanced solid tumor such as melanoma, head and neck, liver or kidney cancer. Each CDR3 is given with its conserved first and last residue. The order of the fields is clone size, J gene, D gene, V gene, CDR3 protein, CDR3 DNA. The D gene is left open where the match is weak. Only some rows state a clone size, as once, few, many or a class for expanded clones.

>NA|TRBJ1-1|TRBD1|TRBV27
CASSLGAGGTEAFF
TGTGCCAGCAGTTTGGGGGCAGGGGGCACTGAAGCTTTCTTT
>NA|TRBJ2-7|NA|TRBV7-9
CASSPRLYSSYEQYF
TGTGCCAGCAGCCCCAGACTCTACAGCTCCTACGAGCAGTACTTC
>NA|TRBJ2-7|TRBD1|TRBV28
CASSLRRQGRPYEQYF
TGTGCCAGCAGTTTAAGACGACAGGGGCGCCCCTACGAGCAGTACTTC
>NA|TRBJ2-2|NA|TRBV7-8
CASSLWVTETGELFF
TGTGCCAGCAGCTTATGGGTGACTGAGACCGGGGAGCTGTTTTTT
>NA|TRBJ1-5|NA|TRBV28
CASSLGGGNQPQHF
TGTGCCAGCAGTTTAGGGGGCGGCAATCAGCCCCAGCATTTT
>NA|TRBJ1-4|TRBD1|TRBV5-1
CASSPLTGAGEKLFF
TGCGCCAGCAGTCCGCTTACAGGGGCTGGTGAAAAACTGTTTTTT
>once|TRBJ2-5|NA|TRBV7-6
CASSLGGGYETQYF
TGTGCCAGCAGCTTAGGGGGAGGATACGAGACCCAGTACTTC
>NA|TRBJ1-4|TRBD1|TRBV27
CASSSAGTGYEKLFF
TGTGCCAGCAGTTCCGCCGGGACAGGTTATGAAAAACTGTTTTTT
>once|TRBJ1-1|NA|TRBV21-1
CASTAGQGRGEAFF
TGTGCCAGCACCGCCGGACAGGGTAGGGGTGAAGCTTTCTTT
>once|TRBJ2-1|NA|TRBV5-5
CASSLVGDNEQFF
TGTGCCAGCAGCTTGGTGGGGGACAATGAGCAGTTCTTC
>NA|TRBJ2-1|NA|TRBV5-5
CASSLPTNDNEQFF
TGTGCCAGCAGCTTGCCCACGAATGACAATGAGCAGTTCTTC
>NA|TRBJ1-2|NA|TRBV11-2
CASSLTIYGYTF
TGTGCCAGCAGCTTAACAATTTATGGCTACACCTTC
>NA|TRBJ2-5|NA|TRBV7-9
CASSLAPNQETQYF
TGTGCCAGCAGCTTAGCGCCCAACCAAGAGACCCAGTACTTC
>NA|TRBJ2-7|NA|TRBV10-3
CAISESIYEQYF
TGTGCCATCAGTGAGTCCATCTACGAGCAGTACTTC
>NA|TRBJ1-1|NA|TRBV5-1
CASSLGGGGEAFF
TGCGCCAGCAGCTTGGGAGGGGGTGGTGAAGCTTTCTTT
>NA|TRBJ2-7|NA|TRBV29-1
CSATGGEPYEQYF
TGCAGCGCCACTGGCGGGGAACCCTACGAGCAGTACTTC
>NA|TRBJ1-2|TRBD1|TRBV5-4
CASSLEGQEFLGYTF
TGTGCCAGCAGCTTGGAGGGACAGGAATTCCTAGGCTACACCTTC
>NA|TRBJ2-3|TRBD1|TRBV7-6
CASSLGTGSADTQYF
TGTGCCAGCAGCTTAGGGACAGGGAGCGCAGATACGCAGTATTTT
>NA|TRBJ1-5|NA|TRBV7-9
CASSLAGGTQPQHF
TGTGCCAGCAGCTTAGCCGGAGGAACTCAGCCCCAGCATTTT
>NA|TRBJ1-2|NA|TRBV28
CASSCPSCGYTF
TGTGCCAGCAGTTGCCCCAGTTGTGGCTACACCTTC
>medium-sized|TRBJ2-3|NA|TRBV28
CASSLGHSDTQYF
TGTGCCAGCAGCCTGGGTCACTCGGATACGCAGTATTTT
>few|TRBJ1-1|TRBD1|TRBV5-1
CASSSGTGVTEAFF
TGCGCCAGCAGCTCCGGGACAGGGGTGACTGAAGCTTTCTTT
>once|TRBJ2-1|TRBD2|TRBV27
CASSLSGSGNEQFF
TGTGCCAGCAGCCTTAGCGGGAGTGGAAATGAGCAGTTCTTC
>medium-sized|TRBJ1-1|NA|TRBV10-1
CASSELLAERGNMNTEAFF
TGCGCCAGCAGTGAGTTATTGGCCGAAAGGGGTAACATGAACACTGAAGCTTTCTTT
>NA|TRBJ2-1|TRBD2|TRBV6-5
CASSAGVYEQFF
TGTGCCAGCTCAGCGGGAGTATATGAGCAGTTCTTC
>NA|TRBJ2-2|NA|TRBV6-4
CASSDRGTGELFF
TGTGCCAGCAGTGACAGGGGCACCGGGGAGCTGTTTTTT
>NA|TRBJ1-2|NA|TRBV7-2
CASSPVHGDAGYGYTF
TGCGCCAGCAGCCCAGTACACGGAGATGCAGGCTATGGCTACACCTTC
>once|TRBJ2-5|NA|TRBV28
CASSLSRRKKETQYF
TGTGCCAGCAGTTTATCCAGGAGAAAAAAAGAGACCCAGTACTTC
>NA|TRBJ1-1|NA|TRBV7-9
CASSLLGTEAFF
TGTGCCAGCAGCTTATTGGGCACTGAAGCTTTCTTT
>NA|TRBJ1-5|NA|TRBV19
CASSPYQSGNQPQHF
TGTGCCAGTAGCCCTTACCAAAGTGGCAATCAGCCCCAGCATTTT
>NA|TRBJ2-4|TRBD2|TRBV19
CASSIPQGGGALIQYF
TGTGCCAGTAGTATACCCCAAGGCGGGGGGGCCCTCATTCAGTACTTC
>NA|TRBJ1-4|NA|TRBV19
CASSRQTLERKLFF
TGTGCCAGTAGTAGGCAGACCCTAGAGAGGAAACTGTTTTTT
>NA|TRBJ2-1|NA|TRBV6-1
CASDPMSSYNEQFF
TGTGCCAGCGATCCGATGAGCTCCTACAATGAGCAGTTCTTC
>NA|TRBJ2-1|NA|TRBV5-1
CASSLASPGEQFF
TGCGCCAGCAGCTTGGCTAGCCCGGGTGAGCAGTTCTTC
>few|TRBJ2-7|NA|TRBV25-1
CASSPTGTVSYEQYF
TGTGCCAGCTCCCCTACCGGGACTGTATCCTACGAGCAGTACTTC
>NA|TRBJ2-7|TRBD1|TRBV11-2
CASSFPPGTGLYEQYF
TGTGCCAGCAGCTTCCCCCCCGGGACAGGGCTCTACGAGCAGTACTTC
>once|TRBJ2-7|TRBD2|TRBV5-4
CASSLRGQLAGASYEQYF
TGTGCCAGCAGCTTGAGGGGACAGCTAGCGGGAGCCTCCTACGAGCAGTACTTC
>once|TRBJ2-3|NA|TRBV27
CASSFLGTQYF
TGTGCCAGCAGTTTTTTAGGTACGCAGTATTTT
>NA|TRBJ1-2|TRBD1|TRBV6-5
CASSYRTGYGYTF
TGTGCCAGCAGTTACAGGACAGGATATGGCTACACCTTC
>NA|TRBJ1-2|NA|TRBV7-6
CASSLDHQGSGYTF
TGTGCCAGCAGCTTAGACCACCAGGGGAGCGGCTACACCTTC
>NA|TRBJ2-5|NA|TRBV10-2
CARREGVQETQYF
TGCGCCAGGAGGGAGGGGGTCCAAGAGACCCAGTACTTC
>NA|TRBJ2-1|NA|TRBV27
CASSLSRINEQFF
TGTGCCAGCAGTTTATCCAGGATCAATGAGCAGTTCTTC
>few|TRBJ2-3|TRBD2|TRBV6-4
CASSEDGTSGWDTQYF
TGTGCCAGCAGTGAAGATGGGACTAGCGGGTGGGATACGCAGTATTTT
>NA|TRBJ1-2|NA|TRBV28
CASTSANYGYTF
TGTGCCAGCACCTCCGCTAACTATGGCTACACCTTC
>NA|TRBJ2-7|NA|TRBV14
CASSQDPKYEQYF
TGTGCCAGCAGCCAAGATCCTAAATACGAGCAGTACTTC
>once|TRBJ2-7|NA|TRBV5-6
CASSFDGGAISYEQYF
TGTGCCAGCAGCTTCGACGGAGGGGCGATCTCCTACGAGCAGTACTTC
>few|TRBJ2-7|NA|TRBV19
CASSPGTDYEQYF
TGTGCCAGTAGCCCCGGGACGGACTACGAGCAGTACTTC
>medium-sized|TRBJ2-7|TRBD1|TRBV27
CASSLGTGLAYEQYF
TGTGCCAGCAGTTTGGGGACAGGGCTGGCCTACGAGCAGTACTTC
>NA|TRBJ2-2|NA|TRBV6-4
CASSDRAGSTGELFF
TGTGCCAGCTCAGACCGAGCTGGATCGACCGGGGAGCTGTTTTTT
>NA|TRBJ2-1|TRBD1|TRBV19
CASSTTIGDRYYNEQFF
TGTGCCAGTAGTACCACTATCGGGGACAGATATTACAATGAGCAGTTCTTC
>few|TRBJ2-7|NA|TRBV4-3
CASSQDIGFYEQYF
TGCGCCAGCAGCCAAGATATAGGATTCTACGAGCAGTACTTC
>once|TRBJ2-1|TRBD2|TRBV11-3
CASSVGTSGGAHYNEQFF
TGTGCCAGCAGCGTAGGGACTAGCGGGGGGGCTCACTACAATGAGCAGTTCTTC